Each of the 9 T cell receptor beta chains below was sequenced from the same sample in a study of cytotoxic CD8 clonotypes in ibrutinib-treated CLL. Libraries were prepared by immunoSEQ multiplex PCR; TCRdb keeps only in-frame clonotypes and omits some of them. In the table there are about 74,000 clones, 80% of which are singletons. Here the sequenced sample was PBMCs, taken at disease progression, from a patient treated with ibrutinib. All receptors derive from a human donor with chronic lymphocytic leukemia.

This clone occurred a few times. The gene calls are TRBV6-5 and TRBJ1-5; D unclear. This CDR3 is 13 amino acids long. V was pared by 1 base and J by 5 bases, with 6 bases between. The germline CDR1 and CDR2 sequences are MNHEY and SVGAGI. CDR3: CASSYLADQPQHF. In nucleotides, the CDR3 is TGTGCCAGCAGTTACTTGGCGGATCAGCCCCAGCATTTT.

This clone showed up just a few times. The rearrangement links TRBV5-1 to TRBJ1-2, with 11 positions matching TRBD1. This CDR3 has 13 residues. V lost 3 bases and J lost 13; bases outside the gene matches: 8. Germline lookup yields CDR1 SGHRS and CDR2 YFSETQ. DNA for the CDR3: TGCGCCAGCAGCTCCTCCGGACAGGGGGCCTCCACCTTC. As protein: CASSSSGQGASTF.

This clone was observed a single time. This chain uses TRBV19 with TRBJ1-1; D not certain. Trimming removed 3 bases at V and 1 base at J, with 6 bases between. The CDR3 spans 13 residues. Germline V CDR1 and CDR2: LNHDA, SQIVND (reference sequence). The CDR3 region has the DNA TGTGCCAGTAGTATCGATCAGAACACTGAAGCTTTCTTT. Translation gives CASSIDQNTEAFF.

The V call is TRBV7-9, the J call TRBJ2-7; weak D call: TRBD2 (5 bases). This CDR3 contains 12 residues. With 5 bases removed from V and 6 bases from J, the gap between germline ends came to 11 bases. Germline-derived CDR1 and CDR2 are SEHNR and FQNEAQ (reference sequence). The chain's CDR3 is CASSRDEGEQYF. Here the CDR3 DNA reads TGTGCCAGCAGCAGAGACGAGGGCGAGCAGTACTTC. Together with reference TRBV7-9 and TRBJ2-7, the CDR3 gives the full variable domain: DTGVSQNPRHKITKRGQNVTFRCDPISEHNRLYWYRQTLGQGPEFLTYFQNEAQLEKSRLLSDRFSAERPKGSFSTLEIQRTEQGDSAMYLCASSRDEGEQYFGPGTRLTVT.

This clone has only a few counts. CDR3 bases: TGTGCCAGCAGTGAACAGGGGTACACTGAAGCTTTCTTT. It is translated as CASSEQGYTEAFF. The chain has TRBV2 and TRBJ1-1; D is possibly TRBD1 (6 bases). The V gene's germline CDR1 is SNHLY and CDR2 FYNNEI. This CDR3 has 13 residues. V was trimmed by 2 bases and J by 3 bases, leaving 7 bases between them.

This rearrangement joins TRBV5-6 to TRBJ2-7; TRBD2 is a possible D gene (6 bases). The CDR3 sequence is 15 residues long. V shed 3 bases and J shed 5 bases, with 18 bases lying between them. Germline V lookup: CDR1 SGHDT, CDR2 YYEEEE. CDR3 coding DNA: TGTGCCAGCAGCTCTCTGGGGGGTCTCAGAGACGAGCAGTACTTC. Residues: CASSSLGGLRDEQYF.

This chain joins TRBV6-5 and TRBJ2-3, with 10 bases identical to TRBD1. From germline, CDR1 is MNHEY and CDR2 SVGAGI. V lost 0 bases to trimming and J lost 1 base; unmatched junction nucleotides: 1. The CDR3 length is 16 residues. The CDR3 reads CASSYSGTGGTDTQYF. DNA for the CDR3: TGTGCCAGCAGTTACTCCGGGACAGGGGGCACAGATACGCAGTATTTT.

This chain joins TRBV18 and TRBJ1-1; a weak D match, TRBD1 (5 bases). The V gene's germline CDR1 is KGHSH and CDR2 LQKENI. The V end lost 5 bases, the J end lost 1 base, and 8 bases lay between the germline ends. The CDR3 has 13 residues. The CDR3 sequence: CASSAQANTEAFF. CDR3 nucleotide sequence: TGTGCCAGCTCAGCACAGGCGAACACTGAAGCTTTCTTT.

CDR3 sequence: CASRGGRTGHNQPQHF. CDR3 DNA: TGTGCCAGCAGGGGGGGCAGGACGGGTCATAATCAGCCCCAGCATTTT. This chain links TRBV27 with TRBJ1-5; D might be TRBD1 (6 bases). CDR1 MNHEY and CDR2 SMNVEV come from the germline V gene (reference sequence). V was trimmed by 6 bases and J by 4 bases, leaving 19 bases between them. This CDR3 comprises 16 residues.